Listed here are 22 T cell receptor beta chains from one sample, sequenced in a study of blood T cell repertoires in COVID-19. The table came from immunoSEQ multiplex PCR; TCRdb's copy has only in-frame clones and leaves some out. The sample lists about 200,000 clones, 70% to 90% occurring once. The sample comprised peripheral blood. The receptors come from a man aged 60 to 69 with acute or convalescent COVID-19.

This clone was counted a single time. The chain is built from TRBV7-2 and TRBJ2-3; possibly TRBD2 for D (6 bases). The CDR3 spans 18 residues. Germline V gives CDR1 SGHTA, CDR2 FQGNSA. The germline V and J ends were trimmed by 5 bases and 4 bases, with 25 bases remaining between them. The CDR3 DNA sequence: TGTGCCAGCAGCCCCCCCTCTTTGCGGGACCCCGGGGCAGATACGCAGTATTTT. It is translated as CASSPPSLRDPGADTQYF.

The rearrangement uses TRBV7-8 and TRBJ1-6; 9 bases agree with TRBD1. Germline V gene lookup returns CDR1 SGHVS and CDR2 FQNEAQ. This CDR3 comprises 15 residues. Trimming removed 5 bases from V and 6 bases from J; junction bases left unmatched: 5. For the CDR3, the DNA is TGTGCCAGCAGCGTGGGACAGGGAATTAATTCACCCCTCCACTTT. This encodes CASSVGQGINSPLHF.

This clone was picked up one time. The V gene is TRBV3-1 (or the pseudogene TRBV3-2), the J gene TRBJ2-2, with a weak D call TRBD2 (6 bases). The CDR3 covers 14 residues. The V gene's germline CDR1 is LGHDT and CDR2 YNNKEL (reference sequence). V was clipped by 2 bases and J by 7 bases, with 11 bases between them. The DNA of the CDR3 is TGTGCCAGCAGCCAATCGGGAGCCATCGGGGAGCTGTTTTTT. As protein: CASSQSGAIGELFF.

This sequence joins TRBV5-1 and TRBJ2-7; 10 bases are a match to TRBD2. The CDR3 is made up of 14 amino acids. The V gene end was trimmed by 4 bases and the J gene end by 5 bases; junction bases not matched to a gene: 6. CDR1 is SGHRS and CDR2 is YFSETQ in the germline V gene. The CDR3 loop is CASSHSGTSDEQYF. CDR3 nucleotide sequence: TGCGCCAGCAGCCACTCCGGGACTAGCGACGAGCAGTACTTC. Combining the CDR3 with reference TRBV5-1 and TRBJ2-7 gives the whole variable domain KAGVTQTPRYLIKTRGQQVTLSCSPISGHRSVSWYQQTPGQGLQFLFEYFSETQRNKGNFPGRFSGRQFSNSRSEMNVSTLELGDSALYLCASSHSGTSDEQYFGPGTRLTVT.

This clone has just a few counts. The chain carries TRBV24-1 and TRBJ2-1; TRBD2 is a possible D gene (5 bases). V gave up 3 bases and J gave up 14 bases, with 19 bases separating them. This CDR3 spans 14 amino acids. CDR1 is KGHDR, CDR2 SFDVKD, per germline. CDR3: CATSDPTRGSQEFF. CDR3 DNA: TGTGCCACCAGTGATCCCACGAGAGGGAGCCAGGAGTTCTTC.

V and J are TRBV19 and TRBJ2-2, with 7 bases aligning to TRBD1. The length of the CDR3 is 15 residues. CDR1 and CDR2 (germline): LNHDA, SQIVND (reference sequence). V shed 10 bases and J 4 bases; nucleotides not matched to a gene: 12. CDR3: CATGRQGVPTGELFF. The CDR3 DNA is TGTGCCACTGGCCGGCAGGGGGTCCCCACCGGGGAGCTGTTTTTT.

The chain uses TRBV9 and TRBJ1-2; no definite D call. Germline CDR1 and CDR2: SGDLS and YYNGEE. The CDR3 length is 12 residues. The V gene lost 4 bases and the J gene lost 4 bases, with 8 bases spanning the gap. The CDR3 spells CASSPGSYGYTF. The CDR3 region has the DNA TGTGCCAGCAGCCCGGGGAGCTATGGCTACACCTTC.

This clone was detected once. The rearrangement links TRBV3-1 (or the pseudogene TRBV3-2) to TRBJ2-7; D call uncertain. The CDR3 has 14 amino acids. Trimming took 1 base from V and 5 from J, leaving 12 bases between them. Germline-derived CDR1 and CDR2 are LGHDT and YNNKEL (reference sequence). The CDR3 loop reads CASSQGSSFNEQYF. DNA of the CDR3: TGTGCCAGCAGCCAAGGGAGTAGCTTCAACGAGCAGTACTTC.

The chain links TRBV7-2 to TRBJ2-3; TRBD1 aligns across 7 bases. CDR3 size: 16 residues. V dropped 5 bases and J dropped 0; count of bases not matched to a gene: 8. CDR1 and CDR2 (germline): SGHTA, FQGNSA. DNA of the CDR3: TGTGCCAGCAGCCTAATCCCGGGACAGAGCACAGATACGCAGTATTTT. Its translation: CASSLIPGQSTDTQYF. Combining the CDR3 with reference TRBV7-2 and TRBJ2-3 gives the whole variable domain GAGVSQSPSNKVTEKGKDVELRCDPISGHTALYWYRQSLGQGLEFLIYFQGNSAPDKSGLPSDRFSAERTGGSVSTLTIQRTQQEDSAVYLCASSLIPGQSTDTQYFGPGTRLTVL.

The rearrangement joins TRBV4-1 to TRBJ2-7, with TRBD1 as a possible D gene (7 bases). CDR1 is MGHRA, CDR2 YSYEKL, per germline. V lost 3 bases and J lost 2, with 14 bases in between. This CDR3 spans 15 amino acids. The CDR3 protein is CASSHAAGQTYEQYF. CDR3 nucleotides: TGCGCCAGCAGCCATGCGGCGGGACAGACCTACGAGCAGTACTTC.

The chain combines TRBV7-9 with TRBJ2-2; TRBD2 agrees at 10 bases. The CDR3 length is 16 residues. V was clipped by 2 bases and J by 0 bases; unmatched bases: 0. Per the germline V gene, CDR1 is SEHNR and CDR2 is FQNEAQ (reference sequence). CDR3 amino acids: CASSLTSGTNTGELFF. CDR3 nucleotides: TGTGCCAGCAGCTTAACTAGCGGGACGAACACCGGGGAGCTGTTTTTT.

The CDR3 region is CASSHPDRGNIQYF. DNA for the CDR3: TGCGCCAGCAGCCACCCCGACAGGGGGAACATTCAGTACTTC. The chain joins TRBV5-1 to TRBJ2-4, with TRBD1 identical over 9 bases. The germline CDR1 and CDR2 sequences are SGHRS and YFSETQ. The CDR3 totals 14 residues. V was clipped by 4 bases and J by 7 bases; unmatched bases: 6.

DNA for the CDR3: TGTGCCAGCAGTTTTACTAGCGGGACTGGAGATACGCAGTATTTT. Translating it yields CASSFTSGTGDTQYF. This chain joins TRBV11-2 and TRBJ2-3; TRBD2 aligns across 10 bases. The CDR3 covers 15 residues. Looked up from germline, CDR1 is SGHAT and CDR2 is FQNNGV. The ends lost 6 bases at V and 5 bases at J; junction bases unmatched: 8.

This clone was detected only a few times. The V gene is TRBV19, the J gene TRBJ2-7; D remains unclear. CDR1 and CDR2 from the germline V gene are LNHDA and SQIVND (reference sequence). The V gene lost 1 base and the J gene lost 2 bases, with 12 bases spanning the gap. The CDR3 spans 15 residues. The CDR3 reads CASSIGGEKTYEQYF. CDR3 in DNA: TGTGCCAGTAGTATAGGAGGAGAAAAGACCTACGAGCAGTACTTC.

The V call is TRBV27, the J call TRBJ2-7, with D possibly matching TRBD1 (6 bases). The V end lost 6 bases, the J end lost 2 bases, and 14 bases lay between the germline ends. This CDR3 is 14 amino acids long. Germline-derived CDR1 and CDR2 are MNHEY and SMNVEV (reference sequence). For the CDR3, the DNA is TGTGCCAGCAGCGTCTCGAGGGGGACCTACGAGCAGTACTTC. Amino acid sequence: CASSVSRGTYEQYF.

This chain connects TRBV5-1 to TRBJ2-7; no definite D call. V lost 0 bases to trimming and J lost 7 bases, with 14 bases between them. The CDR3 covers 14 residues. Looked up from germline, CDR1 is SGHRS and CDR2 is YFSETQ. The CDR3 bases are TGCGCCAGCAGCTTGGGGCAAAGTTTCGGGGAGCAGTACTTC. Protein: CASSLGQSFGEQYF.

The chain has TRBV3-1 (or the pseudogene TRBV3-2) and TRBJ2-5, with a possible D match to TRBD2 (7 bases). V gave up 1 base and J gave up 4 bases, with 19 bases separating them. Germline V gene data show CDR1 as LGHDT and CDR2 as YNNKEL (reference sequence). This CDR3 is 17 amino acids long. The CDR3 DNA reads as TGTGCCAGCAGCCAAGTCCTGGGGGCGGGAGCGCGAGAGACCCAGTACTTC. The encoded protein is CASSQVLGAGARETQYF.

Points on this clone: Additional DNA sequences in this sample encode the identical CDR3. The V gene is TRBV19, the J gene TRBJ1-1, with 8 bases that match TRBD1. J was trimmed by 0 bases and V by 3 bases; bases with no gene match: 3. CDR3 length equals 15 residues. CDR1 LNHDA and CDR2 SQIVND come from the germline V gene (reference sequence). The CDR3 sequence is CASSIRTGMNTEAFF. Written as DNA, the CDR3 is TGTGCCAGTAGTATTAGGACAGGGATGAACACTGAAGCTTTCTTT. The complete variable domain, with remaining parts taken from reference TRBV19 and TRBJ1-1, reads DGGITQSPKYLFRKEGQNVTLSCEQNLNHDAMYWYRQDPGQGLRLIYYSQIVNDFQKGDIAEGYSVSREKKESFPLTVTSAQKNPTAFYLCASSIRTGMNTEAFFGQGTRLTVV.

The genes are TRBV28 and TRBJ2-2, with TRBD2 matching over 14 bases. CDR3 length: 15 amino acids. CDR1 is MDHEN and CDR2 is SYDVKM in the germline V gene. The V and J ends lost 5 bases and 6 bases, in that order; junction bases with no gene match: 2. CDR3 sequence (DNA): TGTGCCAGCAGTCGACTAGCGGGAGGGGCCGGGGAGCTGTTTTTT. Translating gives CASSRLAGGAGELFF.

The gene calls are TRBV5-4 and TRBJ2-1; 11 nucleotides line up with TRBD2. The J segment lost 4 bases and the V segment lost 3 bases, leaving 6 bases of the junction unmatched. CDR3 length equals 16 residues. Germline V gene sequence: CDR1 SGHNT, CDR2 YYREEE (reference sequence). CDR3 residues: CASSWGLAVDYNEQFF. As DNA, the CDR3 is TGTGCCAGCAGCTGGGGACTAGCGGTAGATTACAATGAGCAGTTCTTC.

The chain has TRBV21-1 and TRBJ2-4; TRBD1 is taken as the D call from the table, unchecked against the DNA. TRBV21-1 is labeled a pseudogene. The CDR3 runs 13 residues. The CDR3 nucleotides read TGTGCCAGCAAGGACACTTTCAAAAACATTCAGTACTTC. It yields the protein CASKDTFKNIQYF.

This clone appeared once. The rearrangement uses TRBV7-3 and TRBJ2-1; 7 nucleotides line up with TRBD2. CDR3 length: 16 residues. After removal of 5 bases from V and 9 bases from J, the junction contained 16 bases not matched to a gene. Germline V gives CDR1 SGHTA, CDR2 FQGTGA. The CDR3 region has the DNA TGTGCCAGCAGCCCCGCGGGGGTCCTTACCGGCAGTGAGCAGTTCTTC. Translating it yields CASSPAGVLTGSEQFF.